This T cell receptor (beta chain) originates from a study of cytomegalovirus exposure and HLA in healthy donors. Study-wide results and limits: Later genetic work tied a missense DCLRE1C variant to beta-chain V and J trimming. Associated with cytomegalovirus, according to the listing, were fewer than 200 TCR beta chains. In a later analysis, at a false discovery rate of 0.05, about 17,000 TCR beta sequences matched HLA alleles.

The ends were cut back, 1 base at V and 4 bases at J, with 8 bases in the middle. The CDR3 loop spans 13 amino acids. CDR1 and CDR2 (germline): MNHEY, SVGAGI. Comments on this clone: Its antigen is still unknown.

The study ran its PCR with 60 Vbeta and 13 Jbeta primers. Method: immunoSEQ multiplex PCR; TCRdb's copy keeps in-frame clones and lacks some. The sample carries some 140,000 clones, about 74% recorded once. Sequenced input: PBMCs. The gene calls are TRBV6-5 and TRBJ2-7, with D perhaps matching TRBD2 (5 bases). The origin of this receptor is a woman in her thirties or forties in good health and CMV-seronegative. The CDR3 spells CASSYWPGYEQYF. The CDR3 DNA reads TGTGCCAGCAGTTACTGGCCGGGGTACGAGCAGTACTTC.